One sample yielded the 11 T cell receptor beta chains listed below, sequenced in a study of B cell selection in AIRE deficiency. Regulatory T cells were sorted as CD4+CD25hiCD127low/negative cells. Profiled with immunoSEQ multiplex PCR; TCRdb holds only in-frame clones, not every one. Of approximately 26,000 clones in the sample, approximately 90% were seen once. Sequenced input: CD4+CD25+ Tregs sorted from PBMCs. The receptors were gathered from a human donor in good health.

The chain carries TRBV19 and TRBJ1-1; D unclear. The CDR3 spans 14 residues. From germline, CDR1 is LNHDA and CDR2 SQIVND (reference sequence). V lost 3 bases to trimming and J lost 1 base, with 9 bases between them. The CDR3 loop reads CASSITATNTEAFF. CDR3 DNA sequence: TGTGCCAGTAGTATCACAGCTACGAACACTGAAGCTTTCTTT.

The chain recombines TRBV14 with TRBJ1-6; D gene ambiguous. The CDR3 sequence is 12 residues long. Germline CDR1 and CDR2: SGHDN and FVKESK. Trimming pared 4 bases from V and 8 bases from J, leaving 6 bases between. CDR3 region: CASSPTDSPLHF. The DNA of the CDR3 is TGTGCCAGCAGCCCTACTGATTCACCCCTCCACTTT.

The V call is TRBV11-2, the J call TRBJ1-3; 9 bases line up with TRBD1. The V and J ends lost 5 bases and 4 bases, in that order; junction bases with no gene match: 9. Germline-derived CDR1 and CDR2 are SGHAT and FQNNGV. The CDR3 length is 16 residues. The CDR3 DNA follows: TGTGCCAGCAGCCCCCTCGGGACAGGGTCGGGAAACACCATATATTTT. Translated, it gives CASSPLGTGSGNTIYF.

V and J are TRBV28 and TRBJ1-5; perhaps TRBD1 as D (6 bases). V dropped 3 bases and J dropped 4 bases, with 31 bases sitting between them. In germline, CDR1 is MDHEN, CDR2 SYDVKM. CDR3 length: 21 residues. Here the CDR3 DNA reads TGTGCCAGCAGTTTGTGGGGGCCGGGGGGCTCAGCGCCCTCCCTTAATCAGCCCCAGCATTTT. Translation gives CASSLWGPGGSAPSLNQPQHF.

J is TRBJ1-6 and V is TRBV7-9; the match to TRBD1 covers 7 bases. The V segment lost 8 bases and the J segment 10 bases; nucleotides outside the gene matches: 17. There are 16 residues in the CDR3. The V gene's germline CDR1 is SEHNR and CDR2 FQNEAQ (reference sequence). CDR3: CASAPGQVGWGSPLHF. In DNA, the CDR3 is TGTGCCAGCGCCCCAGGACAGGTCGGCTGGGGATCACCCCTCCACTTT.

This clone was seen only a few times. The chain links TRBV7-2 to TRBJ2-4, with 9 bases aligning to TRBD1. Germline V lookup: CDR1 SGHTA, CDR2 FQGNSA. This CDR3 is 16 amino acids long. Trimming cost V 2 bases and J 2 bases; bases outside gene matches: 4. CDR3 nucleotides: TGTGCCAGCAGCTTACCGGGACAGGGCTCCAAAAACATTCAGTACTTC. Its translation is CASSLPGQGSKNIQYF. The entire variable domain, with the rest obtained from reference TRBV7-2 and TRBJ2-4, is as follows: GAGVSQSPSNKVTEKGKDVELRCDPISGHTALYWYRQSLGQGLEFLIYFQGNSAPDKSGLPSDRFSAERTGGSVSTLTIQRTQQEDSAVYLCASSLPGQGSKNIQYFGAGTRLSVL.

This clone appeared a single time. CDR3 in amino acids: CASREPGFSYNEQFF. Here the CDR3 DNA reads TGTGCCAGCAGGGAACCGGGATTTTCCTACAATGAGCAGTTCTTC. The chain combines TRBV2 with TRBJ2-1; TRBD2 might be the D (5 bases). Germline values: CDR1 SNHLY, CDR2 FYNNEI. V lost 6 bases, J lost 1 base, and 13 bases lay in between. CDR3 size: 15 residues.

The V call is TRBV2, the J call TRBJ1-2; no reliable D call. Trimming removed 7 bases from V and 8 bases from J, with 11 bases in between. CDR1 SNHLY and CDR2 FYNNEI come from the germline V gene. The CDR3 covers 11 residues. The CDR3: CASTLAGGYTF. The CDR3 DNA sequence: TGTGCCAGCACCCTGGCCGGAGGCTACACCTTC. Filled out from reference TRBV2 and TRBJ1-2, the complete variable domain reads EPEVTQTPSHQVTQMGQEVILRCVPISNHLYFYWYRQILGQKVEFLVSFYNNEISEKSEIFDDQFSVERPDGSNFTLKIRSTKLEDSAMYFCASTLAGGYTFGSGTRLTVV.

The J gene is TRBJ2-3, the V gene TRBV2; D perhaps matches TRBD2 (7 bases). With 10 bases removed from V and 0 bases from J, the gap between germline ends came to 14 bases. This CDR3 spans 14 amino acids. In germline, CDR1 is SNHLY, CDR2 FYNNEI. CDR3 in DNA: TGTGCCACCCAAGGGGGGGTAAGCACAGATACGCAGTATTTT. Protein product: CATQGGVSTDTQYF.

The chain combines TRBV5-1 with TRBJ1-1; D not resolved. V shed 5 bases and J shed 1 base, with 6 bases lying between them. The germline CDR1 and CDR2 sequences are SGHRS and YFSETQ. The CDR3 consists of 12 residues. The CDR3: CASRSGNTEAFF. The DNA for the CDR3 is TGCGCCAGCAGGTCGGGGAACACTGAAGCTTTCTTT.

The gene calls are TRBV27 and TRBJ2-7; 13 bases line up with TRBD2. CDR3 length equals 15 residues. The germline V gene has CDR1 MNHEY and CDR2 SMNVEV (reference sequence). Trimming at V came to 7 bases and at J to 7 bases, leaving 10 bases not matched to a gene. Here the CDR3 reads CASTQPGLAGREQYF. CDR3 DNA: TGTGCCAGCACCCAACCGGGACTAGCGGGGAGGGAGCAGTACTTC.